This entry describes one TCR beta chain. Its target is not known. Trimming left V 1 base short and J 0 bases short, with 10 bases between. The CDR3 contains 15 residues. Germline V gives CDR1 SNHLY, CDR2 FYNNEI. Here immunoSEQ multiplex PCR was the method, and the copy in TCRdb shows in-frame clones only, minus some. The sample has roughly 350,000 clones, 86% seen once. This sample was taken from a study of cytomegalovirus exposure and HLA in healthy donors. Regarding the study as a whole: Cytomegalovirus association was assigned to about 150 TCR beta chains.

This chain connects TRBV2 to TRBJ2-7; D remains ambiguous. The specimen was PBMCs. This TCR derives from a woman aged 18-29 years in good health and CMV-seronegative. For the CDR3, the DNA is TGTGCCAGCAGTGAAGAGGCAGGAAGCTCCTACGAGCAGTACTTC. Amino acid sequence: CASSEEAGSSYEQYF.